Each of the 2 T cell receptor beta chains below was sequenced from the same sample in a study of breast tumors, draining lymph nodes, adjacent tissues. MiXCR was run by TCRdb on the multiplex PCR reads, yielding one entry per CDR3 protein. The sample consists of about 150,000 distinct CDR3 sequences, about 31% of them appearing once. Samples came from axillary lymph nodes draining the breast cancer. The sample taken for sequencing was axillary lymph node tissue. The receptors come from a female donor with breast cancer. Some clones in this sample may be carry-over from other donors' samples.

The table lists this clonotype with many counts. This may be a read error: a much more frequent sequence differs by one nucleotide. This chain uses TRBV4-1 with TRBJ1-3, with a weak D call TRBD1 (5 bases). With 4 bases removed from V and 1 base from J, the gap between germline ends came to 11 bases. Per germline, CDR1 MGHRA and CDR2 YSYEKL. This CDR3 is 15 amino acids long. CDR3 DNA sequence: TGCGCCAGCAGCCCTAGGGGTAGGTCTGGAAACACCATATATTTT. This encodes CASSPRGRSGNTIYF.

This clonotype was picked up a small number of times. The V call is TRBV7-6, the J call TRBJ1-1, with D uncertain. V lost 2 bases, J lost 0 bases, and 7 bases lay in between. The CDR3 contains 14 residues. Germline V gives CDR1 SGHVS, CDR2 FNYEAQ. The CDR3 sequence: CASSLTTVNTEAFF. For the CDR3, the DNA is TGTGCCAGCAGCTTAACGACTGTGAACACTGAAGCTTTCTTT.